The T cell receptor (beta chain) described here comes from a study of beta chain features in type 1 diabetes. Expressed TCRB transcripts were sequenced after all isolated RNA was converted to cDNA. Profiling relied on immunoSEQ multiplex PCR, and the TCRdb table lists in-frame clones only, not all of them. The sample has about half a million clones, approximately 10% seen once; the top ten hold approximately 0.05%. The CDR3 is made up of 13 amino acids. Germline V gives CDR1 SGHAT, CDR2 FQNNGV. V lost 1 base and J 4 bases, leaving 6 bases between the germline ends. This clone was seen only a few times.

Sequences were obtained from naive CD4+ T cells from blood. The V and J genes are TRBV11-2 and TRBJ2-3; D is undetermined. This receptor was obtained from a woman between 18 and 30 years old in good health. CDR3 sequence: CASSLVPADTQYF. The CDR3 coding sequence is TGTGCCAGCAGCTTAGTACCCGCAGATACGCAGTATTTT.